Presented here are 31 T cell receptor beta chains from one specimen sequenced in a study of blood T cells in healthy people across ages. A sample-barcoded 5' primer and a J-beta primer mix were used in a second PCR of roughly 6 to 11 cycles. TCRdb called the 5' RACE reads again in MiXCR, with one record for every CDR3 protein. The sample includes about 800,000 distinct CDR3 sequences, roughly 25% of them seen just once. These data were likewise used in another study, on T cells of mothers and their children.

Sequenced input: blood. These receptor sequences come from a boy aged 5-17 years in good health.

This clonotype was seen only a few times. This chain joins TRBV28 and TRBJ2-7, with D uncertain. Germline CDR1 MDHEN, CDR2 SYDVKM. Trimming cost V 0 bases and J 0 bases, with 12 bases left between them. The length of the CDR3 is 16 residues. CDR3 sequence (DNA): TGTGCCAGCAGTTTATGGTACCGACGGCTCTCCTACGAGCAGTACTTC. This encodes CASSLWYRRLSYEQYF.

This clonotype was recorded a few times. CDR3 DNA: TGTGCCAGCAGCCCTAGCGGAACTAACTCCTACGAGCAGTACTTC. It is translated as CASSPSGTNSYEQYF. The rearrangement joins TRBV12-3 or TRBV12-4 to TRBJ2-7; 7 bases fit TRBD2. The CDR3 extends over 15 amino acids. Trimming at V came to 6 bases and at J to 0 bases, leaving 8 bases not matched to a gene.

This chain uses TRBV7-9 with TRBJ1-1; D gene unclear. The CDR3 extends over 11 amino acids. The V end was cut by 7 bases, the J end by 7 bases, with 10 bases between. Germline V gene lookup returns CDR1 SEHNR and CDR2 FQNEAQ (reference sequence). CDR3 bases: TGTGCCAGCACCACAAGGGATGAAGCTTTCTTT. Translating gives CASTTRDEAFF.

The chain uses TRBV6-2 or TRBV6-3 and TRBJ2-4; TRBD1 matches 11 bases. J lost 2 bases, V lost 6 bases, and 6 bases had no gene match. The CDR3 has 16 amino acids. From germline, CDR1 is MNHEY and CDR2 SVGEGT. CDR3 sequence reads: CASSGTGGPPKNIQYF. DNA for the CDR3: TGTGCCAGCAGCGGGACAGGGGGACCGCCCAAAAACATTCAGTACTTC.

The V gene is TRBV5-1, the J gene TRBJ2-5; TRBD1 agrees at 9 bases. V lost 4 bases and J lost 1; bases outside the gene matches: 5. Germline V gene lookup returns CDR1 SGHRS and CDR2 YFSETQ. This CDR3 is 15 amino acids long. The CDR3 DNA follows: TGCGCCAGCAGCCCCGGGACAGGGAGCCAAGAGACCCAGTACTTC. It translates to CASSPGTGSQETQYF.

For the CDR3, the DNA is TGTGCCAGCAGCGTAGATGAGGGAAGGCAGCCCCAGCATTTT. This translates into CASSVDEGRQPQHF. The chain employs TRBV9 and TRBJ1-5; D remains unclear. CDR3 length equals 14 residues. CDR1 SGDLS and CDR2 YYNGEE come from the germline V gene. V was pared by 0 bases and J by 7 bases, with 11 bases between.

This clonotype came up a few times. This chain uses TRBV7-2 with TRBJ1-3; weak D call: TRBD1 (6 bases). The CDR3 contains 13 residues. V lost 5 bases and J lost 8, with 13 bases in between. Germline CDR1 is SGHTA and CDR2 is FQGNSA. Here the CDR3 DNA reads TGTGCCAGCAGCCTAGGGGGGGGATACACCATATATTTT. Protein product: CASSLGGGYTIYF. The full variable domain, completed using reference TRBV7-2 and TRBJ1-3, is GAGVSQSPSNKVTEKGKDVELRCDPISGHTALYWYRQSLGQGLEFLIYFQGNSAPDKSGLPSDRFSAERTGGSVSTLTIQRTQQEDSAVYLCASSLGGGYTIYFGEGSWLTVV.

This chain uses TRBV3-1 with TRBJ2-7; D not certain. CDR3 size: 13 residues. Trimming removed 3 bases at V and 2 bases at J, with 8 bases between. Germline CDR1 is LGHDT and CDR2 is YNNKEL (reference sequence). CDR3 region: CASSQNGPYEQYF. The CDR3 bases are TGTGCCAGCAGCCAGAACGGACCCTACGAGCAGTACTTC.

About this clonotype itself: A junction boundary mismatches the germline segment, possibly from a read error. The CDR3 region is CACSHRDREYNEQFF. The CDR3 coding sequence is TGTGCCTGCAGTCACCGGGACAGGGAATATAATGAGCAGTTCTTC. The chain has TRBV12-3 or TRBV12-4 and TRBJ2-1; 9 bases agree with TRBD1. The CDR3 consists of 15 residues.

The table lists this clonotype with a few counts. This chain joins TRBV10-3 and TRBJ2-7; D might be TRBD2 (6 bases). Between the trimmed V and J ends, which lost 3 bases and 7 bases, there was a span of 16 bases. The germline V gene encodes CDR1 ENHRY and CDR2 SYGVKD. This CDR3 contains 14 residues. CDR3 sequence reads: CAISDPGLTREQYF. The CDR3 bases are TGTGCCATCAGTGACCCGGGACTGACGAGAGAGCAGTACTTC.

The chain couples TRBV12-3 or TRBV12-4 to TRBJ1-2; D gene ambiguous. The V end lost 7 bases, the J end lost 3 bases, and 18 bases lay between the germline ends. The CDR3 has 15 amino acids. The DNA of the CDR3 is TGTGCCAGCAACTACGGGCGGAGGACCCACTATGGCTACACCTTC. It translates to CASNYGRRTHYGYTF.

This chain joins TRBV5-1 and TRBJ2-5, with D possibly TRBD2 on 6 matching bases. V was shortened by 0 bases and J by 5 bases, with 14 bases between the two germline ends. The CDR3 spans 15 residues. Per germline, CDR1 SGHRS and CDR2 YFSETQ. This CDR3 reads CASSLVGAGSETQYF. The CDR3 DNA is TGCGCCAGCAGCTTGGTAGGGGCGGGGTCGGAGACCCAGTACTTC.

The V call is TRBV24-1, the J call TRBJ1-5, with a tentative D call TRBD1 (5 bases). The V and J ends lost 4 bases and 7 bases respectively, with 16 bases between them. In germline, CDR1 is KGHDR, CDR2 SFDVKD. This CDR3 region has 15 residues. The CDR3 is CATSEATGNLQPQHF. The CDR3, as DNA: TGTGCCACCAGTGAAGCCACAGGAAACTTGCAGCCCCAGCATTTT.

The genes are TRBV7-3 and TRBJ2-1; D remains ambiguous. Germline CDR1 and CDR2: SGHTA and FQGTGA. The ends were cut back, 1 base at V and 4 bases at J, with 8 bases in the middle. The CDR3 runs 14 residues. This CDR3 is CASSLMYSYNEQFF. DNA for the CDR3: TGTGCCAGCAGCTTAATGTACTCTTACAATGAGCAGTTCTTC.

The rearrangement joins TRBV7-9 to TRBJ2-6, with TRBD1 as a possible D gene (6 bases). Germline V lookup: CDR1 SEHNR, CDR2 FQNEAQ (reference sequence). The CDR3 has 18 amino acids. V was shortened by 5 bases and J by 0 bases, with 17 bases between the two germline ends. The CDR3 sequence: CASSPRQLGGSGANVLTF. The CDR3 region has the DNA TGTGCCAGCAGCCCCCGACAGTTAGGGGGCTCTGGGGCCAACGTCCTGACTTTC.

This CDR3 reads CASSLQGERQETQYF. CDR3 DNA: TGTGCCAGCAGCCTACAGGGGGAAAGGCAAGAGACCCAGTACTTC. The V gene is TRBV14, the J gene TRBJ2-5, with 8 nucleotides matching TRBD1. The CDR3 is made up of 15 amino acids. V lost 4 bases to trimming and J lost 2 bases; unmatched junction nucleotides: 6. Germline V gives CDR1 SGHDN, CDR2 FVKESK.

The chain employs TRBV4-1 and TRBJ2-5, with a possible D match to TRBD2 (6 bases). The V end was cut by 1 base, the J end by 9 bases, with 15 bases between. CDR3 size: 14 residues. Germline V gene lookup returns CDR1 MGHRA and CDR2 YSYEKL. DNA of the CDR3: TGCGCCAGCAGCCAAGTTGTGGGTGGGGAGGCCCAGTACTTC. Amino acids: CASSQVVGGEAQYF.

The genes are TRBV5-1 and TRBJ2-1, with 8 bases that match TRBD2. CDR3 length: 15 residues. The junction had 6 bases not matched to a gene; V was cut back by 0 bases and J by 7 bases. Germline V gene sequence: CDR1 SGHRS, CDR2 YFSETQ. CDR3: CASSLAAGVLNEQFF. DNA for the CDR3: TGCGCCAGCAGCTTGGCAGCGGGAGTTCTGAATGAGCAGTTCTTC.

This clonotype was recorded a few times. The rearrangement joins TRBV6-1 to TRBJ2-5; no reliable D call. Trimming stripped 8 bases from V and 4 bases from J, with 11 bases between. The CDR3 runs 12 residues. Germline V gene sequence: CDR1 MNHNS, CDR2 SASEGT. For the CDR3, the DNA is TGTGCCAGCCGCCCATTGGGAGAGACCCAGTACTTC. It yields the protein CASRPLGETQYF.

Details on this clonotype: An end of the junction does not agree with germline; a read error may underlie this. This chain uses TRBV27 with TRBJ2-1; 7 positions agree with TRBD1. The CDR3 contains 14 residues. CDR1 is MNHEY, CDR2 SMNVEV, per germline (reference sequence). The CDR3 nucleotides are TGTGCCAGCAGTACGTGGACAGGTTACTACGAGGAGTACTTC. This encodes CASSTWTGYYEEYF.

The V gene is TRBV28, the J gene TRBJ1-1; D possibly corresponds to TRBD1 (6 bases). This CDR3 has 12 amino acids. Trimming cost V 4 bases and J 7 bases, with 10 bases left between them. CDR1 is MDHEN, CDR2 SYDVKM, per germline. CDR3 amino acids: CASSSWTVEAFF. CDR3 bases: TGTGCCAGCAGTTCGTGGACAGTTGAAGCTTTCTTT.

The rearrangement uses TRBV20-1 and TRBJ1-2; tentatively, D is TRBD1 (6 bases). The CDR3 covers 14 residues. Germline V gene sequence: CDR1 DFQATT, CDR2 SNEGSKA (reference sequence). V dropped 5 bases and J dropped 1 base, with 14 bases sitting between them. This CDR3 is CSALTGESNYGYTF. CDR3 DNA: TGCAGTGCTTTGACAGGAGAAAGTAACTATGGCTACACCTTC.

The gene calls are TRBV7-3 and TRBJ2-2; TRBD2 is a possible D gene (6 bases). V lost 2 bases, J lost 6 bases, and 10 bases lay in between. The V gene's germline CDR1 is SGHTA and CDR2 FQGTGA. This CDR3 has 14 amino acids. The CDR3 coding sequence is TGTGCCAGCAGCTTAGATCCGGGGGCCGGGGAGCTGTTTTTT. Encoded protein: CASSLDPGAGELFF.

This clonotype showed up just a few times. The rearrangement uses TRBV6-2 or TRBV6-3 and TRBJ1-5; D gene ambiguous. This CDR3 comprises 15 residues. V lost 0 bases and J 0 bases, leaving 6 bases between the germline ends. Germline V lookup: CDR1 MNHEY, CDR2 SVGEGT. CDR3 bases: TGTGCCAGCAGTTACTCGGGCGCTAGCAATCAGCCCCAGCATTTT. It translates to CASSYSGASNQPQHF.

CDR3 coding DNA: TGCAGCTTCCAGGACTACAATGAGCAGTTCTTC. This codes for CSFQDYNEQFF. This chain joins TRBV20-1 and TRBJ2-1, with D hard to call. CDR3 size: 11 residues. CDR1 DFQATT and CDR2 SNEGSKA come from the germline V gene (reference sequence).

As DNA, the CDR3 is TGTGCCAGCACCAACGGGGGCTACGAGCAGTACTTC. Translating it yields CASTNGGYEQYF. The rearrangement joins TRBV6-2 or TRBV6-3 to TRBJ2-5; the D gene is possibly TRBD2 (6 bases). The DNA matches TRBJ2-7 better at its end, which makes the J call doubtful. Germline V CDR1 and CDR2: MNHEY, SVGEGT. This CDR3 region has 12 residues.

This clonotype appeared a few times. J is TRBJ2-4 and V is TRBV28, with a possible D match to TRBD1 (5 bases). The CDR3 is made up of 14 amino acids. V was pared by 7 bases and J by 6 bases, with 16 bases between. The germline V gene has CDR1 MDHEN and CDR2 SYDVKM. This CDR3 is CASMTAGIGNIQYF. The DNA of the CDR3 is TGTGCCAGCATGACCGCAGGGATCGGAAACATTCAGTACTTC.

This clonotype was seen a handful of times. The V call is TRBV21-1, the J call TRBJ1-6. TRBV21-1 is a pseudogene. CDR3 length: 14 residues. CDR3 nucleotides: TGTGCCAGCAGCATAGCTTGTGCTAATTCACCCCTCCACTTT. This gives the protein CASSIACANSPLHF.

This clonotype was detected only a few times. The rearrangement uses TRBV29-1 and TRBJ2-1, with D tentatively TRBD2 (6 bases). TRBJ2-7 explains the end of the DNA better; the J call may be wrong. CDR1 is SQVTM, CDR2 ANQGSEA, per germline. The CDR3 covers 15 residues. CDR3 region: CSALGGPQIGNLQYF. The CDR3 DNA reads TGCAGCGCCCTGGGGGGTCCCCAGATCGGGAATTTGCAGTACTTC.

The gene calls are TRBV29-1 and TRBJ2-3; 14 nucleotides align to TRBD2. The CDR3 has 18 amino acids. Looked up from germline, CDR1 is SQVTM and CDR2 is ANQGSEA. The V and J ends lost 6 bases and 0 bases, in that order; junction bases with no gene match: 11. The CDR3 DNA reads as TGCAGCGTGCGCGGGACTAGCGGGAGCCACCCGAGCACAGATACGCAGTATTTT. It is translated as CSVRGTSGSHPSTDTQYF.

This clonotype has just one count. V gene TRBV5-1 combines with J gene TRBJ2-3; no clear D gene. Per germline, CDR1 SGHRS and CDR2 YFSETQ. There are 16 residues in the CDR3. V lost 2 bases and J lost 2, with 15 bases in between. The CDR3 DNA reads as TGCGCCAGCAGCTTCACGACGACCTCCTACACAGATACGCAGTATTTT. Residues: CASSFTTTSYTDTQYF. Full variable domain (rest looked up from reference TRBV5-1 and TRBJ2-3): KAGVTQTPRYLIKTRGQQVTLSCSPISGHRSVSWYQQTPGQGLQFLFEYFSETQRNKGNFPGRFSGRQFSNSRSEMNVSTLELGDSALYLCASSFTTTSYTDTQYFGPGTRLTVL.